This passage covers 32 T cell receptor beta chains from one sample sequenced in a study of post-analysis software for immune sequencing data. Study findings and constraints: The study found TRBV5-6, TRBV5-1 and TRBV20-1 among about 5 TRBV segments more frequent in patients than controls.

No antigens are known for them. Unique molecular identifiers had been added to the TCR beta cDNA libraries. Using its own MiXCR run on the PCR reads, TCRdb lists one record per CDR3 protein. In the table there are more than 450,000 distinct CDR3 sequences, roughly 47% of which are singletons. The specimen was blood. These receptors came from a girl under 18 with multiple sclerosis.

This chain connects TRBV7-9 to TRBJ2-3; TRBD2 matches 11 bases. The germline gives CDR1 SEHNR, CDR2 FQNEAQ (reference sequence). This CDR3 region has 17 residues. The V and J ends lost 4 bases and 4 bases, in that order; junction bases with no gene match: 10. In DNA form, the CDR3 reads TGTGCCAGCAGCTCGATCACTAGCGGGAGTATCGCAGATACGCAGTATTTT. This encodes CASSSITSGSIADTQYF.

The chain carries TRBV6-1 and TRBJ2-7; perhaps TRBD1 as D (6 bases). The germline V and J ends were trimmed by 4 bases and 0 bases, with 13 bases remaining between them. The CDR3 totals 15 residues. Germline CDR1 is MNHNS and CDR2 is SASEGT. Here the CDR3 DNA reads TGTGCCAGCAGTGCTCCAACAGGGAGCTCCTACGAGCAGTACTTC. Translated, it gives CASSAPTGSSYEQYF.

This chain joins TRBV5-5 and TRBJ2-1; 14 nucleotides agree with TRBD2. The CDR3 contains 15 residues. Looked up from germline, CDR1 is SGHKS and CDR2 is YYEKEE (reference sequence). The junction had 4 bases not matched to a gene; V was cut back by 3 bases and J by 8 bases. CDR3 coding DNA: TGTGCCAGCAGCTGGGGGACTAGCGGGAGAGATGAGCAGTTCTTC. Residues: CASSWGTSGRDEQFF.

This rearrangement joins TRBV7-6 to TRBJ1-2; the D gene is possibly TRBD1 (6 bases). This CDR3 has 20 residues. CDR1 is SGHVS, CDR2 FNYEAQ, per germline. V shed 2 bases and J shed 2 bases, with 27 bases lying between them. The CDR3 region has the DNA TGTGCCAGCAGCTTAATGGGGATAGGGGACACAGGGAGGGGCAACTATGGCTACACCTTC. Amino acid sequence: CASSLMGIGDTGRGNYGYTF.

The V gene is TRBV10-3, the J gene TRBJ2-2, with 7 bases fitting TRBD1. V trimming: 6 bases; J trimming: 2 bases; junction bases outside the gene matches: 9. The CDR3 runs to 16 residues. Per germline, CDR1 ENHRY and CDR2 SYGVKD. The DNA of the CDR3 is TGTGCCATCAGACTCGACAGGGTGGATAACACCGGGGAGCTGTTTTTT. It codes for CAIRLDRVDNTGELFF.

CDR3 region: CASRDRNTGELFF. The CDR3 DNA follows: TGTGCCAGCAGGGACAGAAACACCGGGGAGCTGTTTTTT. This sequence joins TRBV12-3 or TRBV12-4 and TRBJ2-2, with TRBD1 as a possible D gene (6 bases). The CDR3 length is 13 residues. The ends were cut back, 6 bases at V and 2 bases at J, with 7 bases in the middle.

V and J are TRBV20-1 and TRBJ1-2; D perhaps matches TRBD1 (5 bases). The CDR3 is 13 amino acids. V shed 1 base and J shed 7 bases, with 13 bases lying between them. The germline gives CDR1 DFQATT, CDR2 SNEGSKA (reference sequence). The CDR3 spells CSARGGGGIGYTF. The CDR3 bases are TGCAGTGCTAGAGGGGGGGGAGGAATTGGCTACACCTTC.

The chain is built from TRBV20-1 and TRBJ1-5; D is possibly TRBD1 (5 bases). There are 21 residues in the CDR3. Trimming cost V 5 bases and J 1 base, with 33 bases left between them. Germline values: CDR1 DFQATT, CDR2 SNEGSKA (reference sequence). This chain's CDR3 is CSALSGAKAFPSVWSNQPQHF. CDR3 bases: TGCAGTGCTTTAAGCGGGGCTAAAGCCTTTCCTTCGGTTTGGAGCAATCAGCCCCAGCATTTT.

The sample holds a few counts of this clonotype. This chain uses TRBV19 with TRBJ2-7; TRBD2 agrees at 8 bases. Germline lookup yields CDR1 LNHDA and CDR2 SQIVND (reference sequence). This CDR3 comprises 13 residues. J lost 0 bases, V lost 11 bases, and 6 bases had no gene match. CDR3 protein: CAGSSGPSYEQYF. The CDR3 nucleotides read TGTGCCGGTTCTAGCGGGCCCTCCTACGAGCAGTACTTC.

This clonotype has only a few counts. This chain connects TRBV12-3 or TRBV12-4 to TRBJ1-2, with D tentatively TRBD1 (6 bases). Deletions cut 7 bases from V and 0 bases from J, with 18 bases between. There are 16 residues in the CDR3. The CDR3 sequence is CASIKAQGLPNYGYTF. The CDR3 DNA is TGTGCCAGCATAAAAGCACAGGGCTTACCTAACTATGGCTACACCTTC.

This clonotype was detected only a few times. The chain employs TRBV20-1 and TRBJ2-7, with 11 bases aligning to TRBD2. CDR1 and CDR2 (germline): DFQATT, SNEGSKA (reference sequence). V gave up 3 bases and J gave up 4 bases; unmatched junction bases: 17. The CDR3 length is 18 residues. The CDR3 here is CSASGGSSGRTSGYEQYF. The DNA of the CDR3 is TGCAGTGCTAGCGGGGGATCTAGCGGGAGGACTTCGGGGTACGAGCAGTACTTC.

The CDR3 DNA is TGCGCCAGCAGCCAAGAGGTTCGACAGGATATAAATGAAAAACTGTTTTTT. Protein product: CASSQEVRQDINEKLFF. The chain joins TRBV4-1 to TRBJ1-4; the D gene is possibly TRBD1 (6 bases). V was clipped by 0 bases and J by 5 bases, with 16 bases between them. This CDR3 is 17 amino acids long. Germline V gene data show CDR1 as MGHRA and CDR2 as YSYEKL.

The chain links TRBV29-1 to TRBJ1-1; D unclear. This CDR3 contains 11 residues. Per germline, CDR1 SQVTM and CDR2 ANQGSEA. The CDR3 is CSVGQNTEAFF. The DNA for the CDR3 is TGCAGTGTCGGCCAGAACACTGAAGCTTTCTTT.

This clonotype appeared a few times. The rearrangement uses TRBV29-1 and TRBJ2-7, with 8 bases identical to TRBD2. Germline CDR1 is SQVTM and CDR2 is ANQGSEA. Losses at the gene ends were 8 bases for V and 5 bases for J; bases not matched to a gene: 5. The CDR3 loop spans 11 amino acids. CDR3 nucleotides: TGCAGCTCAAGGACTAGCAACGAGCAGTACTTC. This translates into CSSRTSNEQYF.

The CDR3 DNA sequence: TGCGCCAGCAGCACCGGGACTAGCAGCAATGAGCAGTTCTTC. Translated: CASSTGTSSNEQFF. The chain joins TRBV5-1 to TRBJ2-1; 9 bases fit TRBD2. Trimming removed 4 bases from V and 6 bases from J; junction bases left unmatched: 5. Germline CDR1 reads SGHRS; CDR2 reads YFSETQ. This CDR3 region has 14 residues.

The chain links TRBV10-3 to TRBJ2-5; D is perhaps TRBD2 (6 bases). V was cut by 2 bases and J by 11 bases, with 18 bases left in between. Germline CDR1 is ENHRY and CDR2 is SYGVKD. The CDR3 runs 14 residues. CDR3 protein: CAISEGGPSEEQYF. The CDR3 region has the DNA TGTGCCATCAGTGAGGGAGGGCCATCGGAAGAGCAGTACTTC.

V is TRBV6-1 and J is TRBJ2-7; D could derive from TRBD1 or TRBD2 (5 bases each). Looked up from germline, CDR1 is MNHNS and CDR2 is SASEGT. There are 16 residues in the CDR3. V lost 3 bases to trimming and J lost 4 bases, with 19 bases between them. CDR3 DNA sequence: TGTGCCAGCAGTGATTCCGGGGCCCCCAGGCCATACGAGCAGTACTTC. This codes for CASSDSGAPRPYEQYF.

This clonotype appeared once. The chain is built from TRBV7-9 and TRBJ2-7; a possible D gene is TRBD2 (5 bases). Germline CDR1 is SEHNR and CDR2 is FQNEAQ (reference sequence). The CDR3 sequence is 15 residues long. The V and J ends lost 5 bases and 0 bases respectively, with 14 bases between them. The CDR3 sequence is CASSPRGISSYEQYF. In nucleotides, the CDR3 is TGTGCCAGCAGCCCCCGAGGGATAAGCTCCTACGAGCAGTACTTC. The full variable domain, in which reference TRBV7-9 and TRBJ2-7 provide the parts outside the CDR3, is DTGVSQNPRHKITKRGQNVTFRCDPISEHNRLYWYRQTLGQGPEFLTYFQNEAQLEKSRLLSDRFSAERPKGSFSTLEIQRTEQGDSAMYLCASSPRGISSYEQYFGPGTRLTVT.

This clonotype has a handful of counts. This sequence joins TRBV10-2 and TRBJ1-2, with D possibly TRBD1 on 5 matching bases. Germline V gene lookup returns CDR1 WSHSY and CDR2 SAAADI. V was clipped by 5 bases and J by 8 bases, with 15 bases between them. This CDR3 region has 13 residues. CDR3 residues: CASSPRDHRGYTF. The DNA for the CDR3 is TGCGCCAGCAGTCCCAGGGACCACCGCGGCTACACCTTC.

The gene calls are TRBV3-1 and TRBJ2-7; D gene ambiguous. Trimming removed 4 bases at V and 9 bases at J, with 13 bases between. Germline CDR1 LGHDT, CDR2 YNNKEL (reference sequence). The CDR3 has 12 amino acids. In DNA form, the CDR3 reads TGTGCCAGCAGCCTCCCCCCAGGTCGGCAGTACTTC. This sequence encodes CASSLPPGRQYF.

V usage is TRBV7-9 and J usage is TRBJ2-5; possible D gene TRBD1, 5 bases. V was pared by 4 bases and J by 4 bases, with 16 bases between. The CDR3 is made up of 15 amino acids. Germline CDR1 is SEHNR and CDR2 is FQNEAQ (reference sequence). The CDR3 reads CASSYDLGVGETQYF. The CDR3 nucleotides read TGTGCCAGCAGCTATGACCTAGGGGTGGGAGAGACCCAGTACTTC.

The chain has TRBV5-1 and TRBJ2-6; 9 bases are a match to TRBD1. CDR3 length: 17 amino acids. V was pared by 5 bases and J by 4 bases, with 10 bases of the junction left unmatched. Germline CDR1 and CDR2: SGHRS and YFSETQ. CDR3 coding DNA: TGCGCCAGCAGTCGTCCCGGGACAGGGACCGGGGCCAACGTCCTGACTTTC. Translation gives CASSRPGTGTGANVLTF.

The chain links TRBV5-5 to TRBJ2-7; D is undetermined. The CDR3 spans 12 residues. CDR1 is SGHKS, CDR2 YYEKEE, per germline (reference sequence). V was trimmed by 2 bases and J by 0 bases, leaving 3 bases between them. The CDR3 DNA sequence: TGTGCCAGCAGCTTTCGCTCCTACGAGCAGTACTTC. As protein: CASSFRSYEQYF.

The chain's CDR3 is CASSSLRQGLQFF. Written as DNA, the CDR3 is TGTGCCAGCAGCTCGCTTAGACAGGGGCTACAGTTCTTC. The genes are TRBV7-9 and TRBJ2-1; TRBD1 agrees at 8 bases. Per germline, CDR1 SEHNR and CDR2 FQNEAQ (reference sequence). Unmatched junction bases numbered 9, after V lost 4 bases and J lost 13 bases. This CDR3 spans 13 amino acids. The whole variable domain, remainder taken from reference TRBV7-9 and TRBJ2-1, is DTGVSQNPRHKITKRGQNVTFRCDPISEHNRLYWYRQTLGQGPEFLTYFQNEAQLEKSRLLSDRFSAERPKGSFSTLEIQRTEQGDSAMYLCASSSLRQGLQFFGPGTRLTVL.

This sequence joins TRBV6-5 and TRBJ1-4; D gene ambiguous. Germline CDR1 reads MNHEY; CDR2 reads SVGAGI. This CDR3 spans 13 amino acids. Deletions cut 5 bases from V and 7 bases from J, with 11 bases between. CDR3 nucleotide sequence: TGTGCCAGCAGTCACCCCCGGGGTGAAAAACTGTTTTTT. This encodes CASSHPRGEKLFF.

V is TRBV21-1 and J is TRBJ2-1; TRBD1, the table's D call, lacks a check against the DNA. TRBV21-1 is a pseudogene locus. CDR3 length: 16 residues. The CDR3 DNA reads TGTGCCAGCAGCAAAGGGCCCGGGACAGGGGGCGAGGAGCAGTTCTTC. Protein: CASSKGPGTGGEEQFF.

As to this clonotype: At one of its ends the junction is not consistent with the germline gene, which may arise from a read error. J is TRBJ1-2 and V is TRBV29-1, with D unclear. The CDR3 runs to 12 residues. Germline loops: CDR1 SQVTM, CDR2 ANQGSEA. The CDR3 sequence: CSVETANHGYTF. The CDR3, as DNA: TGCAGCGTTGAAACGGCTAACCATGGCTACACCTTC.

V gene TRBV20-1 combines with J gene TRBJ2-2, with 11 bases fitting TRBD2. With 2 bases clipped from V and 7 bases from J, the junction kept 0 bases outside the gene matches. CDR3 size: 13 residues. Germline loops: CDR1 DFQATT, CDR2 SNEGSKA (reference sequence). CDR3 region: CSARLAGGGELFF. CDR3 DNA: TGCAGTGCTAGACTAGCGGGGGGCGGGGAGCTGTTTTTT.

The chain employs TRBV12-3 or TRBV12-4 and TRBJ2-7, with D possibly called TRBD1 or TRBD2 (5 bases each). The ends were cut back, 6 bases at V and 3 bases at J, with 18 bases in the middle. This CDR3 is 15 amino acids long. CDR3 sequence reads: CASRSSGTANYEQYF. The CDR3 DNA sequence: TGTGCCAGCAGATCTTCCGGGACCGCTAACTACGAGCAGTACTTC.

This chain connects TRBV6-6 to TRBJ2-1; 12 bases line up with TRBD2. CDR1 MNHNY and CDR2 SVGAGI come from the germline V gene (reference sequence). With V trimmed by 6 bases and J by 8 bases, 2 bases remained unmatched. The CDR3 has 13 amino acids. Here the CDR3 reads CASRRTSGDEQFF. Written as DNA, the CDR3 is TGTGCCAGCAGGAGGACTAGCGGGGATGAGCAGTTCTTC.

This clonotype was picked up a small number of times. This sequence joins TRBV12-3 or TRBV12-4 and TRBJ1-6; 9 bases are a match to TRBD1. The CDR3 length is 14 residues. V shed 6 bases, J shed 7 bases, and the junction held 4 bases outside the gene matches. The CDR3 reads CASSPGTGNSPLHF. The DNA for the CDR3 is TGTGCCAGCAGCCCCGGGACAGGGAATTCACCCCTCCACTTT.

This clonotype has a handful of counts. The chain links TRBV12-3 or TRBV12-4 to TRBJ2-7, with 7 bases aligning to TRBD2. Trimming at V came to 6 bases and at J to 7 bases, leaving 12 bases not matched to a gene. The CDR3 has 14 residues. CDR3 DNA: TGTGCCAGCAGCCAAGATATGGGGGAGGGAGAGCAGTACTTC. This sequence encodes CASSQDMGEGEQYF.